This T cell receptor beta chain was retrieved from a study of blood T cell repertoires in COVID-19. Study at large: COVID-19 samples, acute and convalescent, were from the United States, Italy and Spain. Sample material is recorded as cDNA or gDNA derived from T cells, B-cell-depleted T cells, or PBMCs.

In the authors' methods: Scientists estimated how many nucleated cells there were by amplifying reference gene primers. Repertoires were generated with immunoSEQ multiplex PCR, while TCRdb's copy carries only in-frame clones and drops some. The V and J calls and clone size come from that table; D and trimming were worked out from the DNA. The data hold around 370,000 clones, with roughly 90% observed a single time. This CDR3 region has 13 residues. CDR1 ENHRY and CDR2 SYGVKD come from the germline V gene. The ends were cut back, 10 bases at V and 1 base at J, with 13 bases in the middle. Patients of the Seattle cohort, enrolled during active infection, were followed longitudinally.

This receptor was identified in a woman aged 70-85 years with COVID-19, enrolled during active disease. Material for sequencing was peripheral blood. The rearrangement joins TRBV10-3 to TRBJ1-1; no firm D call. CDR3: CASRTLQNTEAFF. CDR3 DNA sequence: TGTGCCAGCCGGACTCTCCAGAACACTGAAGCTTTCTTT.